This entry concerns a single T cell receptor (beta chain). Its target is unknown. This specimen comes from a study of OX40 agonist ivuxolimab in advanced cancers. Notes on the study in general: Fewer expanded clones were found on average in CD4+ than in CD8+ T cells.

This CDR3 has 15 residues. V was clipped by 4 bases and J by 0 bases; unmatched bases: 4. Germline V CDR1 and CDR2: SGDLS, YYNGEE. The protocol was immunoSEQ multiplex PCR, while the TCRdb copy is restricted to in-frame clones and leaves out a portion. The repertoire holds more than 20,000 clones, with about 88% as singletons. The chain uses TRBV9 and TRBJ2-3; 8 bases are a match to TRBD2. The input for sequencing was CD4+ or CD8+ T cells sorted from blood, taken in a trial of the OX40 agonist ivuxolimab. This receptor was taken from an adult with an advanced solid tumor such as melanoma, head and neck, liver or kidney cancer. CDR3 DNA sequence: TGTGCCAGCAGCCCAGGACTAGCTAGCACAGATACGCAGTATTTT. Protein product: CASSPGLASTDTQYF.